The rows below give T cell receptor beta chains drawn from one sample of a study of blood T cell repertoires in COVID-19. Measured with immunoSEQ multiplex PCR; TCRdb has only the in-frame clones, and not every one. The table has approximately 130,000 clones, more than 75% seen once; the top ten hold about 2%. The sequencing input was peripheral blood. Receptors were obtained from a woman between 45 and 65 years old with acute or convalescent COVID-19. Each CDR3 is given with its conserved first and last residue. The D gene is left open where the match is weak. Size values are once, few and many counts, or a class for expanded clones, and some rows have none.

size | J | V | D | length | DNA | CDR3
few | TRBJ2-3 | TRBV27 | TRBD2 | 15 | TGTGCCAGCAGTTCCCCCCCTAGCGGCGCAGATACGCAGTATTTT | CASSSPPSGADTQYF
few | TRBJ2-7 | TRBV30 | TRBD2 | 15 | TGTGCCTGGAGTGTACTAGCGGGAGAGGATGGCGAGCAGTACTTC | CAWSVLAGEDGEQYF
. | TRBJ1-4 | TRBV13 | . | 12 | TGTGCCAGCAGCCGTCGGTCGAACTATCTGTTTTTT | CASSRRSNYLFF
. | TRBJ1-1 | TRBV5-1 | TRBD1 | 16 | TGCGCCAGCAGCTTGGGCTTGACAGGGAAGGGCACTGAAGCTTTCTTT | CASSLGLTGKGTEAFF
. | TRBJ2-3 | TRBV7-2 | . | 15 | TGTGCCAGCAGATTAATGGGATCTGAGGGAGATACGCAGTATTTT | CASRLMGSEGDTQYF
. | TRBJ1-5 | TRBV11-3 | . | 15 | TGTGCCAGCATCTCAAGCCAGGGGATTTATCAGCCCCAGCATTTT | CASISSQGIYQPQHF
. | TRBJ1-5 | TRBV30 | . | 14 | TGTGCCTGGAGCTGGGGCGACAACAATCAGCCCCAGCATTTT | CAWSWGDNNQPQHF
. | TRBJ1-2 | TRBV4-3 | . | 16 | TGCGCCAGCAGCCGCGGGGGGCAGGGAGTTAGGTATGGCTACACCTTC | CASSRGGQGVRYGYTF
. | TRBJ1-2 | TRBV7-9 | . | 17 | TGTGCCAGCAGCTTAAATTCGGGGGGCTATTCTTTGGATGGCTACACCTTC | CASSLNSGGYSLDGYTF
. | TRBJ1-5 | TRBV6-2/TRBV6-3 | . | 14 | TGTGCCAGCAGTATACAGTATAGCAATCAGCCCCAGCATTTT | CASSIQYSNQPQHF
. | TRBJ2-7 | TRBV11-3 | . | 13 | TGTGCCAGCAGCTTAGAGGTAGATCCCGAGCAGTACTTC | CASSLEVDPEQYF
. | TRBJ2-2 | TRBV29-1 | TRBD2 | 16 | TGCAGCGTTGAATTGGGACTAGCGGGGTGGGGCGGGGAGCTGTTTTTT | CSVELGLAGWGGELFF
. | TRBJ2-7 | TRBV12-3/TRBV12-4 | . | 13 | TGTGCCAGCAGTTTAGAACAGGGCTACGAGCAGTACTTC | CASSLEQGYEQYF
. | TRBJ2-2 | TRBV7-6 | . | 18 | TGTGCCAGCAGCTTAGCCGACCTCTGGAGACCGAACACCGGGGAGCTGTTTTTT | CASSLADLWRPNTGELFF
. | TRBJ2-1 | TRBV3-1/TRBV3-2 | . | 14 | TGTGCCAGCAGCCAAGGCCACACCTACAATGAGCAGTTCTTC | CASSQGHTYNEQFF
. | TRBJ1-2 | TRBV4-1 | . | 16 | TGCGCCAGCAGCCTTGGGGTAACAGGTTGGAACTATGGCTACACCTTC | CASSLGVTGWNYGYTF
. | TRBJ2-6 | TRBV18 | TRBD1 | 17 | TGTGCCAGCTCGCTCTGGGACAGGCTATCTGGGGCCAACGTCCTGACTTTC | CASSLWDRLSGANVLTF
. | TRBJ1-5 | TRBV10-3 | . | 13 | TGTGCCATCAGTGAGGGATCGCTAGAGGCCCAGCATTTT | CAISEGSLEAQHF
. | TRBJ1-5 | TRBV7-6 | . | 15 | TGTGCCAGCAGCCCCTTCATCGGGGGCAATCAGCCCCAGCATTTT | CASSPFIGGNQPQHF
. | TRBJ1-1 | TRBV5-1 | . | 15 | TGCGCCAGCAGCTTGGTTGTAGACATGAACACTGAAGCTTTCTTT | CASSLVVDMNTEAFF
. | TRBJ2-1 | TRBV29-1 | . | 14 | TGCAGCGTGGTACAGGGACCGGGGCACAATGAGCAGTTCTTC | CSVVQGPGHNEQFF
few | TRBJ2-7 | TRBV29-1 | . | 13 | TGCAGCGTGATGTGGGCTTCGGCCTACGAGCAGTACTTC | CSVMWASAYEQYF
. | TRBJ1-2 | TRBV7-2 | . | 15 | TGTGCCAGCAGCCCGCTCGGAAGCGCGGGCTATGGCTACACCTTC | CASSPLGSAGYGYTF
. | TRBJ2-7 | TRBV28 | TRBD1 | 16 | TGTGCCAGCAGCCAAATCCGGTGGGACAGCTCCTACGAGCAGTACTTC | CASSQIRWDSSYEQYF
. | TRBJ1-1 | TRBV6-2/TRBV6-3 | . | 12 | TGTGCCAGCAGTGACCTGGACTCTTTTGCTTTCTTT | CASSDLDSFAFF
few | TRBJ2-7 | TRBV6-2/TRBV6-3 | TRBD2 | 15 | TGTGCCAGCGGCCCTAGCGGGAACTCGCCCTACGAGCAGTACTTC | CASGPSGNSPYEQYF
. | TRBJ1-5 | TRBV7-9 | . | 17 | TGTGCCAGCAGCTTAGGAGGAAGGGGGGGCCACGACCAGCCCCAGCATTTT | CASSLGGRGGHDQPQHF
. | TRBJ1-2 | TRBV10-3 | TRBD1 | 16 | TGTGCCATCAGCCCCTCCGGGACAGGGATCCGCAATGGCTACACCTTC | CAISPSGTGIRNGYTF
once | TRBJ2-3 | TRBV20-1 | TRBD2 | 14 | TGCAGTGCTAGTGGGACTAGCGTACCAGATACGCAGTATTTT | CSASGTSVPDTQYF
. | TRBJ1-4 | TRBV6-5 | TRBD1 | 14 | TGTGCCAGCAGAAAGGGACAGGCGGGGGAAAAACTGTTTTTT | CASRKGQAGEKLFF
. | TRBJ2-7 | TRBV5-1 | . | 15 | TGCGCCAGCAGCTTGGGTCCGGGGTCCGACTACGAGCAGTACTTC | CASSLGPGSDYEQYF
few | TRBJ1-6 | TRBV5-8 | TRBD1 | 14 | TGTGCCAGCAGCCCGGGACAGCCCAATTCACCCCTCCACTTT | CASSPGQPNSPLHF
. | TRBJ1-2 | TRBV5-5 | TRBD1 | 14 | TGTGCCAGCAGCCCTGGGACAGCTAACTATGGCTACACCTTC | CASSPGTANYGYTF
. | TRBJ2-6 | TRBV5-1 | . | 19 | TGCGCCAGCAGCCAATTTAAGCGATCCCTCCTCTCTGGGGCCAACGTCCTGACTTTC | CASSQFKRSLLSGANVLTF